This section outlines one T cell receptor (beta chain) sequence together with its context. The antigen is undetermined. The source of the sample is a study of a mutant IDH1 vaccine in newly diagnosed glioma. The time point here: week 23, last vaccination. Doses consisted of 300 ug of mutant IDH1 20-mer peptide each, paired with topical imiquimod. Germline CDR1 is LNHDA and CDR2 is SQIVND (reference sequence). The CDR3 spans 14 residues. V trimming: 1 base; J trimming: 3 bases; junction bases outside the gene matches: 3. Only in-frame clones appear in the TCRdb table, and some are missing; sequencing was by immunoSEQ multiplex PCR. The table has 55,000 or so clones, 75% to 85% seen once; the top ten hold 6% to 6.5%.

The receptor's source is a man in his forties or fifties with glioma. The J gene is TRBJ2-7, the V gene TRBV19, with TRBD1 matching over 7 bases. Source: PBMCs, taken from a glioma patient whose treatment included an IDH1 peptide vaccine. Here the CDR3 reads CASSIGDSSYEQYF. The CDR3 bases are TGTGCCAGTAGTATAGGGGACAGCAGCTACGAGCAGTACTTC.